The entry that follows covers one TCR beta chain sequence. V lost 3 bases and J lost 4, with 10 bases in between. The CDR3 has 13 amino acids. Germline V gene sequence: CDR1 MNHEY, CDR2 SMNVEV (reference sequence). This sample is drawn from a study of blood T cell repertoires in COVID-19. Overall study: Italy, Spain and the United States were the sources of the convalescent and acute COVID-19 samples. In each case, the material was cDNA or gDNA derived from T cells, B-cell-depleted T cells, or PBMCs.

As originally analysed: Amplification from reference gene primers served as the basis for estimated nucleated cell counts. Assay used: immunoSEQ multiplex PCR; TCRdb lists only in-frame clones, some missing. That table is the source of V, J and clone size, and D and trimming were worked out from the DNA. The sample holds about 35,000 clones; roughly 73% are singletons and the top ten take 14% to 15%. Sequenced sample: peripheral blood. This receptor was taken from a man older than 75 with active or convalescent COVID-19. This chain links TRBV27 with TRBJ2-7; weak D call: TRBD2 (5 bases). This CDR3 is CASSLGSGYEQYF. The DNA for the CDR3 is TGTGCCAGCAGTTTGGGGAGCGGATACGAGCAGTACTTC.